This TCR beta chain was identified in a study of cytomegalovirus exposure and HLA in healthy donors. Findings of the study overall: In vitro work confirmed that a few CMV-associated chains recognize CMV antigens. Prior analysis indicated that the majority of TCR beta V segments exhibited productivity approximately 87% or approximately 30% of the time. Most CMV-associated TCR beta chains were later found to appear HLA-restricted.

To note about this clone: Its antigen is not known.

This CDR3 has 14 residues. The J segment lost 7 bases and the V segment lost 0 bases, leaving 3 bases of the junction unmatched. Germline V gene data show CDR1 as SGHNT and CDR2 as YYREEE (reference sequence). Vbeta (60) and Jbeta (13) primers were used in the PCR. Clones were read by immunoSEQ multiplex PCR, and TCRdb kept only the in-frame ones, dropping some. The sample has fewer than 100,000 clones; roughly 80% are singletons. The sequencing input was PBMCs. The J gene is TRBJ2-2, the V gene TRBV5-4; 7 bases fit TRBD2. The TCR originated in a man aged 40-49 years in good health and CMV-seropositive. This CDR3 reads CASSLGGGVGELFF. DNA for the CDR3: TGTGCCAGCAGCTTGGGTGGGGGGGTCGGGGAGCTGTTTTTT.